Sequencing of this T cell receptor (beta chain) was carried out in a study of blood T cell repertoires in COVID-19. V trimming: 6 bases; J trimming: 10 bases; junction bases outside the gene matches: 4. This CDR3 region has 12 residues. This table comes from immunoSEQ multiplex PCR, and its TCRdb copy is limited to in-frame clones, with some not included. Of roughly 220,000 clones detected, around 84% appear once; the ten largest clones hold 20%. The chain carries TRBV12-3 or TRBV12-4 and TRBJ1-1; 11 bases agree with TRBD1. The TCR sequence derives from a man aged 30 to 45 with active or convalescent COVID-19. Sequenced: peripheral blood. The CDR3 sequence is CASRGQGGGAFF. The CDR3 coding sequence is TGTGCCAGCAGGGGACAGGGGGGAGGAGCTTTCTTT.